This record concerns one TCR beta chain sequence. Its target is not known. The data originate from a study of blood T cells in healthy people across ages. Regarding the study as a whole: Diversity was higher, and naive CD4+ cells more numerous, in long-lived donors than in aged donors. As age increased, TCR beta diversity per million T cells fell in a roughly linear fashion.

A second PCR, run for about 7 to 11 cycles, used a sample-barcoded 5' primer plus a J-beta primer mix. The template-switch adaptor, which had 12 random nucleotides, put a tag on each cDNA molecule. TCRdb called the 5' RACE reads again in MiXCR, with one record for every CDR3 protein. The table lists about 1 million distinct CDR3 sequences, more than 40% of them singletons. This sequence originates from a woman aged 60-75 years in good health. Sequencing input: blood.

The CDR3 DNA is TGCAGTGCTAGAAACTTTGTGGCGGGGACCTACGAGCAGTACTTC. Its translation is CSARNFVAGTYEQYF. The V and J genes are TRBV20-1 and TRBJ2-7; a weak D match, TRBD2 (6 bases). Germline V gives CDR1 DFQATT, CDR2 SNEGSKA (reference sequence). V lost 2 bases to trimming and J lost 2 bases, with 16 bases between them. This CDR3 region has 15 residues.